The clone carrying this TCR beta chain was picked up a small number of times. Antigen: not known. One end of the junction is discordant with germline, which a read error may explain. This CDR3 spans 14 amino acids. Per germline, CDR1 SSHAT and CDR2 FNYEAQ (reference sequence). This sample was taken from a study of T-cell memory formation after mild COVID-19. Amplification by 5'RACE using constant-segment primers produced TCR alpha and TCR beta cDNA libraries that carried sample barcodes and UMIs. TCRdb processed the 5' RACE reads anew with MiXCR; each CDR3 protein has one entry. The sample has around 250,000 distinct CDR3 sequences; 16% are singletons. Whole-study results and caveats: Researchers report contracting CD4+ clones mostly in CM and EM, with CD8+ clones in EMRA.

The TCR was taken from a man in his late teens or twenties who had mild COVID-19 (a few samples of this study predate the infection). Cell type and time point are not known. V and J are TRBV7-7 and TRBJ2-5; 9 bases match TRBD2. The material sequenced was PBMCs or a T cell subset sorted from them (not recorded which). CDR3 DNA sequence: TGTGCTAGCAGCTTTCGAGCGGGGGGCCAGTCCCTTTGCTTC. Translating gives CASSFRAGGQSLCF.